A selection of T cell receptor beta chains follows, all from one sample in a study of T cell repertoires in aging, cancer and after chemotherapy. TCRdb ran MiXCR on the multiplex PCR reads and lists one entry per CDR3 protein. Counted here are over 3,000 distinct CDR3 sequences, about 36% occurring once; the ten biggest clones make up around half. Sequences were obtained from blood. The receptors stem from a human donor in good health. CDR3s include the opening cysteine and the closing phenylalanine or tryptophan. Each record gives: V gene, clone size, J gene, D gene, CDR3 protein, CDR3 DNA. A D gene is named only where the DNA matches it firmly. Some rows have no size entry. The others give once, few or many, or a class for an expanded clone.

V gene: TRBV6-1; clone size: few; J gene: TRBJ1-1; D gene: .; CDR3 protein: CASSEALQGNTEAFF; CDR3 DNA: TGTGCCAGCAGTGAAGCGCTACAGGGGAACACTGAAGCTTTCTTT
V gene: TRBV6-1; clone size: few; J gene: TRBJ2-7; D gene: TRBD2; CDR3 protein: CASIAGAAYEQYF; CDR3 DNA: TGTGCCAGCATAGCGGGGGCTGCCTACGAGCAGTACTTC
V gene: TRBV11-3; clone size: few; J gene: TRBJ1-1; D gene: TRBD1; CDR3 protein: CASTLGQNLHTEAFF; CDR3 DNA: TGTGCCAGCACCTTGGGACAGAACCTTCACACTGAAGCTTTCTTT
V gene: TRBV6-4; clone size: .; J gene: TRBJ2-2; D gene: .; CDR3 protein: CASSEGGEDTGELFF; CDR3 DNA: TGTGCCAGCAGTGAAGGTGGAGAGGACACCGGGGAGCTGTTTTTT
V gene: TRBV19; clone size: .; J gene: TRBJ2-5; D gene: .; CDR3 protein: CASSIRETQYF; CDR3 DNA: TGTGCCAGTAGTATTCGTGAGACCCAGTACTTC
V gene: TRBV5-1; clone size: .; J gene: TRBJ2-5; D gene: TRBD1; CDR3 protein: CASSSGQVLQETQYF; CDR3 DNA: TGTGCCAGCAGTTCGGGACAGGTCTTACAAGAGACCCAGTACTTC
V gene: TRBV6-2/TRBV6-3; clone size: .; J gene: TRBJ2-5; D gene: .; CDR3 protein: CASRGTGTGAGTQYF; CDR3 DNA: TGTGCCAGCAGGGGGACGGGGACCGGGGCGGGGACCCAGTACTTC
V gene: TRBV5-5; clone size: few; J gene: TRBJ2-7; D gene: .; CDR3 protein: CASSLSLPYEQYF; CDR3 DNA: TGTGCCAGCAGCTTGAGTTTACCCTACGAGCAGTACTTC
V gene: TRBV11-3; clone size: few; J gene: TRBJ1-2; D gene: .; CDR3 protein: CASSPYRDYGYTF; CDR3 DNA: TGTGCCAGCAGCCCTTACAGGGACTATGGCTACACCTTC
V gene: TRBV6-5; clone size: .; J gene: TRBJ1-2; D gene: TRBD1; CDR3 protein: CASSPAPDRGRGYTF; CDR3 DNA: TGTGCCAGCAGCCCCGCCCCTGACAGGGGTCGTGGCTACACCTTC
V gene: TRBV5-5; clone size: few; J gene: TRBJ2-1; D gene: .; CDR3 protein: CASSLEQTRWFF; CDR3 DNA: TGTGCCAGCAGCTTGGAGCAGACCCGTTGGTTCTTC
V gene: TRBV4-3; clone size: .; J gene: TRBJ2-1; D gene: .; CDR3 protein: CASSRGTLSLSEQFF; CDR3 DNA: TGTGCCAGCAGCCGTGGGACATTGTCCCTATCCGAGCAGTTCTTC
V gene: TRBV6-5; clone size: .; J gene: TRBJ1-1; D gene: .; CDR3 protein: CASSLWENTEAFF; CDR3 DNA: TGTGCCAGCAGTTTATGGGAGAACACTGAAGCTTTCTTT
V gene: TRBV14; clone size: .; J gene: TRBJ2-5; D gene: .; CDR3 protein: CASRQRRAGRETQYF; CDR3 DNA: TGTGCCAGCAGGCAGAGACGGGCAGGGAGAGAGACCCAGTACTTC
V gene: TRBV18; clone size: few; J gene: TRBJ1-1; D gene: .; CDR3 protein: CASSPPTGRTEAFF; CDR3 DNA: TGTGCCAGCTCACCACCGACCGGGAGGACTGAAGCTTTCTTT
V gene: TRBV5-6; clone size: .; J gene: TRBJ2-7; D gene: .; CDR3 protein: CASSMGVGGDPYEQYF; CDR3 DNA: TGTGCCAGCAGCATGGGTGTGGGCGGGGACCCCTACGAGCAGTACTTC
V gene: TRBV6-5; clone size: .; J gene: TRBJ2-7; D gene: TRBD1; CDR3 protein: CASSLQGIGTGYEQYF; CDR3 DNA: TGTGCCAGCAGCCTACAGGGGATCGGAACTGGCTACGAGCAGTACTTC
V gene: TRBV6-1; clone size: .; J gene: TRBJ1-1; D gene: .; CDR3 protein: CASSEDKKGLTEAFF; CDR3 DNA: TGTGCCAGCAGTGAAGATAAGAAGGGGTTAACTGAAGCTTTCTTT
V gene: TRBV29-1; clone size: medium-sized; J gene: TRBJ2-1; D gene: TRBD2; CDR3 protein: CSAASGSYNEQFF; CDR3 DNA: TGCAGCGCAGCTAGCGGGAGCTACAATGAGCAGTTCTTC
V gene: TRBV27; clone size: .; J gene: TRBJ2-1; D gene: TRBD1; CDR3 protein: CASSSNRGYNLFF; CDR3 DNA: TGTGCCAGCAGTTCGAACAGGGGGTATAACCTGTTCTTC
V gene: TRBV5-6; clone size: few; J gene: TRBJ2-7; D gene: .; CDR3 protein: CASSLANEQYF; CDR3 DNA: TGTGCCAGCAGCTTGGCTAACGAGCAGTACTTC
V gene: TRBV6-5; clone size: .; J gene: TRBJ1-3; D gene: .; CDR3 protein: CASSYGESGNTIYF; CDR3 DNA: TGTGCCAGCAGTTACGGGGAATCTGGAAACACCATATATTTT
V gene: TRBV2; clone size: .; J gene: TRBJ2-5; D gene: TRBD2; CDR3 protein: CASSDPGGLGETQYF; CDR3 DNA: TGTGCCAGCAGTGACCCGGGAGGACTAGGAGAGACCCAGTACTTC
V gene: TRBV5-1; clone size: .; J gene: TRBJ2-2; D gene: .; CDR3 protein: CASSFVQGRSGELFF; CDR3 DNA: TGCGCCAGCAGCTTTGTACAGGGAAGGTCCGGGGAGCTGTTTTTT
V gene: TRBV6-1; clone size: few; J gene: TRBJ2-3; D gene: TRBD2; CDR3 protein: CASDGTSGVNTQYF; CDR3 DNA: TGTGCCAGCGATGGGACTAGCGGGGTGAATACGCAGTATTTT
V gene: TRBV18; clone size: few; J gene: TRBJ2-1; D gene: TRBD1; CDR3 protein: CASSFQTGIRNEQFF; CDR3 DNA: TGTGCCAGCTCATTCCAGACAGGGATAAGGAATGAGCAGTTCTTC
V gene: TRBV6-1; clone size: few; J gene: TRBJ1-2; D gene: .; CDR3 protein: CASSYRTGEDGYTF; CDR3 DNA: TGTGCCAGCAGTTACCGGACCGGGGAGGATGGCTACACCTTC
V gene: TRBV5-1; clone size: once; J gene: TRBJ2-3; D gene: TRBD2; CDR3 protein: CASSIPTSGGSYTDTQYF; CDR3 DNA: TGTGCCAGCAGCATACCGACTAGCGGGGGTTCCTACACAGATACGCAGTATTTT
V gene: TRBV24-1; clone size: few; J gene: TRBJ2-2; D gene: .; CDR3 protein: CATSDSRGITGELFF; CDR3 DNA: TGTGCCACCAGTGATTCTCGGGGAATCACCGGGGAGCTGTTTTTT
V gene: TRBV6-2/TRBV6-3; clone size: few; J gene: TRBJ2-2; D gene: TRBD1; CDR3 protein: CASRQGSGELFF; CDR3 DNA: TGTGCCAGCAGACAGGGGTCCGGGGAGCTGTTTTTT
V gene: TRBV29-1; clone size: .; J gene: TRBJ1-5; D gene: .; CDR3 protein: CSVREGNSQPQHF; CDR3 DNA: TGCAGCGTTAGAGAAGGAAATTCGCAGCCCCAGCATTTT
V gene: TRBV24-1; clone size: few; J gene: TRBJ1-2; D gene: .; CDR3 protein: CATSDAVTNYGYTF; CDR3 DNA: TGTGCCACCAGTGATGCCGTTACAAACTATGGCTACACCTTC
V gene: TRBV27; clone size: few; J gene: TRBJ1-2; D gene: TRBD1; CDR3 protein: CASSLSIAGGGYGYTF; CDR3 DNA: TGTGCCAGCAGTTTATCGATAGCAGGGGGTGGATATGGCTACACCTTC
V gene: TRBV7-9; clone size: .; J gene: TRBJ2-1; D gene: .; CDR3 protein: CASSVGQRNEQFF; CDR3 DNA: TGTGCCAGCAGCGTTGGACAGCGGAATGAGCAGTTCTTC
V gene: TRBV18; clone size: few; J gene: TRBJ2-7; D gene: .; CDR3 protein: CASSPPSRAYEQYF; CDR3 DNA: TGTGCCAGCTCACCACCTTCCAGGGCCTACGAGCAGTACTTC
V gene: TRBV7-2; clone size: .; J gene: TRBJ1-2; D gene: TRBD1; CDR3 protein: CASSLGGTEKNYGYTF; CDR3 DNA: TGTGCCAGCAGCTTGGGAGGGACAGAAAAGAACTATGGCTACACCTTC
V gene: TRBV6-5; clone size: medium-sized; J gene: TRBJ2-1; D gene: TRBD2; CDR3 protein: CASSLRGGHEQFF; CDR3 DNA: TGTGCCAGCAGTTTGCGGGGGGGCCATGAGCAGTTCTTC
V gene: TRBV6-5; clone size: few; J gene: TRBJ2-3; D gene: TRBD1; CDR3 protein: CASSLQGATDTQYF; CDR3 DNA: TGTGCCAGCAGTCTCCAGGGGGCTACAGATACGCAGTATTTT
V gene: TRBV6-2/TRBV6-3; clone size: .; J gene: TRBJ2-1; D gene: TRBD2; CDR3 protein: CASSPSGLAGGLSYNEQFF; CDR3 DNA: TGTGCCAGCAGCCCTTCAGGACTAGCGGGGGGCCTGTCCTACAATGAGCAGTTCTTC
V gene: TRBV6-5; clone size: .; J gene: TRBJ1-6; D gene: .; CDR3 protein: CASSLGMTDSPLHF; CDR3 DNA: TGTGCCAGCAGTCTAGGGATGACGGATTCACCCCTCCACTTT
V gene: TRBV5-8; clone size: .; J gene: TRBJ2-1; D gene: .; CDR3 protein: CASSSFLGQFF; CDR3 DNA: TGTGCCAGCAGTTCCTTTCTGGGGCAGTTCTTC
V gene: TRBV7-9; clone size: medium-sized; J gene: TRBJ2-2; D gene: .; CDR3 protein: CASSFWNTGELFF; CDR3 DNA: TGTGCCAGCAGCTTTTGGAACACCGGGGAGCTGTTTTTT
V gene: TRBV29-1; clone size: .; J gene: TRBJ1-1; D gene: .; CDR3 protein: CSVELVALNTEAFF; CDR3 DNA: TGCAGCGTTGAATTGGTAGCACTGAACACTGAAGCTTTCTTT
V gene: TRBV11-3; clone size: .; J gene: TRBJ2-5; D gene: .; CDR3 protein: CASSFQEGSETQYF; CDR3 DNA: TGTGCCAGCAGCTTCCAGGAGGGGTCAGAGACCCAGTACTTC
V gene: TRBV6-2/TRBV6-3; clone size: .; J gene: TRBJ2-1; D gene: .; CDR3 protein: CASSYGGILPYNEQFF; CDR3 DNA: TGTGCCAGCAGTTACGGCGGCATTTTACCCTACAATGAGCAGTTCTTC
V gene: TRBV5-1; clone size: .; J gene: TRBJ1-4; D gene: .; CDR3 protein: CASSSQGSDEKLFF; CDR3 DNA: TGCGCCAGCAGCTCTCAGGGTTCGGATGAAAAACTGTTTTTT